Listed here is a single T cell receptor (beta chain). Its specificity is unknown. The data were produced by immunoSEQ multiplex PCR, yet TCRdb's version contains in-frame clones alone and is incomplete. The sample holds about 77,000 clones, roughly nine tenths seen once. CDR3 length: 14 residues. The germline CDR1 and CDR2 sequences are MNHNS and SASEGT. J gave up 8 bases and V 3 bases, and 8 bases lay outside the gene matches. This sample stems from a study of T cell responses to AZD1222 COVID-19 vaccine. Pooled samples include second doses given at about 4 or 12 weeks. Overall study results and limits: It was only after the peak T cell response that any repertoires were sampled.

The specimen was peripheral blood, collected 28 days after the second AZD1222 dose. The clonotype originates from an adult who received the AZD1222 COVID-19 vaccine. The V call is TRBV6-1, the J call TRBJ1-1, with TRBD1 matching over 8 bases. The CDR3 nucleotides are TGTGCCAGCAGTGAGGACAGGGAGTTACCCGAAGCTTTCTTT. This translates into CASSEDRELPEAFF.